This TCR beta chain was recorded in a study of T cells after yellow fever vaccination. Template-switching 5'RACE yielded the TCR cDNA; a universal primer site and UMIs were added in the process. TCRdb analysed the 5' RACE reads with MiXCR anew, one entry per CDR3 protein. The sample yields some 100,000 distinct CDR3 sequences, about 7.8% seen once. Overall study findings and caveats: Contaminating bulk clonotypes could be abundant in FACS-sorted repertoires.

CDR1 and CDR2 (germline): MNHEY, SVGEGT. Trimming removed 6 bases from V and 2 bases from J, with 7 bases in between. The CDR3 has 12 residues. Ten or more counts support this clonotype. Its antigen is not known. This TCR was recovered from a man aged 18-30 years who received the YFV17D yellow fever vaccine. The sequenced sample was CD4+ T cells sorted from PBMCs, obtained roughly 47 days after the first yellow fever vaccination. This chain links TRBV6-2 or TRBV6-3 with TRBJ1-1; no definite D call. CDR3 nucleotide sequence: TGTGCCAGCAGGGAAGTCAACACTGAAGCTTTCTTT. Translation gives CASREVNTEAFF.